A single sample is the source of the 14 T cell receptor beta chains below, sequenced in a study of patients and donors after allogeneic stem cell transplantation. MiXCR, applied by TCRdb to the RT-PCR reads, yields one record per CDR3 protein. The sample carries some 880,000 distinct CDR3 sequences, roughly 18% recorded once. The sample taken for sequencing was blood, either unsorted or a sorted T cell fraction (not recorded which). The source is a human donor who was either an allogeneic HSCT recipient or a stem cell or donor lymphocyte infusion donor (not recorded which). It is not recorded whose cells these are; they may come from a transplant donor.

V is TRBV2 and J is TRBJ1-2; 9 nucleotides match TRBD1. This CDR3 is 14 amino acids long. The germline CDR1 and CDR2 sequences are SNHLY and FYNNEI. Trimming took 2 bases from V and 4 from J; bases not matched to a gene: 2. CDR3 sequence (DNA): TGTGCCAGCAGTGAAATGACAGGGGGCTATGGCTACACCTTC. It encodes CASSEMTGGYGYTF.

This clonotype came up a few times. The chain couples TRBV20-1 to TRBJ1-1; D is unclear. V gave up 4 bases and J gave up 11 bases, with 20 bases separating them. Germline loops: CDR1 DFQATT, CDR2 SNEGSKA (reference sequence). This CDR3 comprises 13 residues. CDR3 DNA sequence: TGCAGTGCTACCCCCACGTCGCAGTTTAAGGCTTTCTTT. Its protein product is CSATPTSQFKAFF.

The DNA of the CDR3 is TGTGCCAGCAGCGAGCGACTAGGGGACTTGGATACGCAGTATTTT. Its protein product is CASSERLGDLDTQYF. This rearrangement joins TRBV9 to TRBJ2-3; a possible D gene is TRBD2 (6 bases). V was cut by 3 bases and J by 6 bases, with 17 bases left in between. CDR3 length: 15 residues. In germline, CDR1 is SGDLS, CDR2 YYNGEE.

This chain joins TRBV7-8 and TRBJ2-5; D is uncertain. The ends were cut back, 5 bases at V and 1 base at J, with 14 bases in the middle. The CDR3 length is 15 residues. Germline values: CDR1 SGHVS, CDR2 FQNEAQ. CDR3 DNA: TGTGCCAGCAGCCCAAGGCCGGTTTTCCAAGAGACCCAGTACTTC. The encoded protein is CASSPRPVFQETQYF.

This clonotype was detected a few times. The J gene is TRBJ2-7, the V gene TRBV12-3 or TRBV12-4, with 7 nucleotides matching TRBD1. The junction had 5 bases not matched to a gene; V was cut back by 5 bases and J by 1 base. The CDR3 is made up of 14 amino acids. The CDR3 region is CASSIKGQSYEQYF. The CDR3 DNA reads as TGTGCCAGCAGTATCAAGGGACAGTCCTACGAGCAGTACTTC.

The V call is TRBV20-1, the J call TRBJ2-5; D ambiguous. This CDR3 has 13 residues. Per germline, CDR1 DFQATT and CDR2 SNEGSKA (reference sequence). V lost 2 bases, J lost 2 bases, and 9 bases lay in between. CDR3 nucleotides: TGCAGTGCTAGATTGAGCAAGCAAGAGACCCAGTACTTC. It yields the protein CSARLSKQETQYF.

The CDR3 region is CSARARRRYGYTF. The CDR3 nucleotides read TGCAGTGCTAGAGCCCGGAGGAGGTATGGCTACACCTTC. This chain connects TRBV20-1 to TRBJ1-2; D is unclear. Germline assignment: CDR1 DFQATT and CDR2 SNEGSKA (reference sequence). This CDR3 spans 13 amino acids. Deletions cut 1 base from V and 5 bases from J, with 11 bases between.

In its sample, this clonotype was seen a few times. V gene TRBV7-6 combines with J gene TRBJ2-1; 9 bases fit TRBD2. The CDR3 spans 15 residues. Germline CDR1 and CDR2: SGHVS and FNYEAQ. J gave up 4 bases and V 5 bases, and 6 bases lay outside the gene matches. CDR3 sequence (DNA): TGTGCCAGCAGCACACGTAGCGGGGGTTACAATGAGCAGTTCTTC. Translating gives CASSTRSGGYNEQFF.

This clonotype showed up just a few times. The chain combines TRBV5-6 with TRBJ1-1; 9 nucleotides agree with TRBD1. This CDR3 has 16 residues. The junction had 6 bases not matched to a gene; V was cut back by 0 bases and J by 3 bases. Germline CDR1 and CDR2: SGHDT and YYEEEE. The CDR3 nucleotides are TGTGCCAGCAGCTTGGAGGGGACAGGGAGTTACACTGAAGCTTTCTTT. Protein product: CASSLEGTGSYTEAFF.

This clonotype was seen a few times. The chain is built from TRBV12-3 or TRBV12-4 and TRBJ2-7; D might be TRBD1 (6 bases). Trimming left V 11 bases short and J 12 bases short, with 14 bases between. This CDR3 comprises 9 residues. The CDR3 DNA sequence: TGTGCCTGGAGACAGGCGTTGTACTTC. Translation gives CAWRQALYF.

The V and J genes are TRBV12-5 and TRBJ2-4; D unresolved. V was pared by 7 bases and J by 8 bases, with 12 bases between. This CDR3 comprises 12 residues. Germline V gene data show CDR1 as LGHNT and CDR2 as FRNRAP. CDR3 sequence reads: CASDPGCDIQYF. The CDR3 DNA follows: TGTGCTAGTGACCCCGGATGTGACATTCAGTACTTC. Filled out from reference TRBV12-5 and TRBJ2-4, the complete variable domain reads DARVTQTPRHKVTEMGQEVTMRCQPILGHNTVFWYRQTMMQGLELLAYFRNRAPLDDSGMPKDRFSAEMPDATLATLKIQPSEPRDSAVYFCASDPGCDIQYFGAGTRLSVL.

This clonotype was counted between two and nine times. CDR3 amino acids: CSALAGGSADTQYF. For the CDR3, the DNA is TGCAGTGCACTAGCGGGGGGGTCGGCAGATACGCAGTATTTT. The chain uses TRBV20-1 and TRBJ2-3; TRBD2 matches 13 bases. This CDR3 has 14 residues. The ends lost 6 bases at V and 4 bases at J; junction bases unmatched: 4. Germline V gene lookup returns CDR1 DFQATT and CDR2 SNEGSKA (reference sequence).

This clonotype was seen a few times. This chain links TRBV4-3 with TRBJ2-1; tentatively, D is TRBD1 (5 bases). The germline gives CDR1 LGHNA, CDR2 YSLEER. Trimming removed 4 bases from V and 9 bases from J, with 16 bases in between. This CDR3 has 14 amino acids. The CDR3 region is CASSPDIHGIEQFF. In nucleotides, the CDR3 is TGCGCCAGCAGCCCGGACATTCATGGGATTGAGCAGTTCTTC.

The chain uses TRBV6-5 and TRBJ1-5; D gene unclear. Germline values: CDR1 MNHEY, CDR2 SVGAGI. The CDR3 loop spans 17 amino acids. V was pared by 2 bases and J by 5 bases, with 19 bases between. CDR3: CASSYPGRLQRDQPQHF. The CDR3 DNA reads as TGTGCCAGCAGTTACCCCGGACGTCTCCAGAGGGATCAGCCCCAGCATTTT.